Listed here are 28 T cell receptor beta chains from one sample, sequenced in a study of CD8 T cells in ankylosing spondylitis. MiXCR, run by TCRdb on the 5' RACE reads, gives a single entry per CDR3 protein. The sample includes roughly 250,000 distinct CDR3 sequences, 8.6% seen only once; the top ten take over 6.5%. The sequenced sample consisted of blood, either unsorted or a sorted T cell fraction (not recorded which). These receptor sequences come from a male donor with ankylosing spondylitis or in good health (not recorded which).

In its sample, this clonotype was seen many times. The J gene is TRBJ1-1, the V gene TRBV12-3 or TRBV12-4; D ambiguous. The CDR3 consists of 13 residues. Deletions cut 4 bases from V and 1 base from J, with 7 bases between. CDR3 protein: CASSSPTNTEAFF. The CDR3 DNA sequence: TGTGCCAGCAGTTCGCCAACGAACACTGAAGCTTTCTTT.

Notes on this clonotype: This is likely a read error, given that the CDR3 carries no conserved phenylalanine or tryptophan at its end. The V gene is TRBV4-1, the J gene TRBJ2-4; 10 nucleotides match TRBD2. This CDR3 is 17 amino acids long. V lost 2 bases and J lost 0; bases outside the gene matches: 4. Germline assignment: CDR1 MGHRA and CDR2 YSYEKL. CDR3 nucleotides: TGCGCCAGCAGCCAAACCCGGACTAGCGGAGCCAAAAACATTCAGTACCTC. Amino acids: CASSQTRTSGAKNIQYL.

The chain recombines TRBV12-3 or TRBV12-4 with TRBJ1-5; 9 bases agree with TRBD1. The trim removed 4 bases at V and 6 bases at J, leaving 7 bases unmatched. The CDR3 consists of 15 residues. CDR3: CASSSRTGEGQPQHF. In nucleotides, the CDR3 is TGTGCCAGCAGTTCCCGGACAGGGGAAGGTCAGCCCCAGCATTTT.

On this clonotype: It is unclear where the CDR3 begins or ends on the DNA, so no DNA is shown, and the CDR3 is as TCRdb lists it. This chain uses TRBV9 with TRBJ1-1; the D call in the table, TRBD1, was not verified against the DNA. Including both end residues, the CDR3 is 14 amino acids long. Per the germline V gene, CDR1 is SGDLS and CDR2 is YYNGEE. The CDR3 here is CASSVTFGGTEAFF.

The chain joins TRBV7-2 to TRBJ2-1, with TRBD1 matching over 8 bases. Germline CDR1 reads SGHTA; CDR2 reads FQGNSA. The CDR3 is 16 amino acids. The trim removed 5 bases at V and 8 bases at J, leaving 14 bases unmatched. The CDR3 sequence: CASSKGLDRALDEQFF. The CDR3 nucleotides read TGTGCCAGCAGCAAGGGGCTGGACAGGGCCCTCGATGAGCAGTTCTTC.

Many counts were recorded for this clonotype. The chain uses TRBV3-1 and TRBJ1-1, with 7 nucleotides matching TRBD1. J lost 4 bases, V lost 4 bases, and 6 bases had no gene match. CDR3 length: 14 amino acids. The V gene's germline CDR1 is LGHDT and CDR2 YNNKEL (reference sequence). CDR3 DNA: TGTGCCAGCAGCCTTCGACAGGGAGGCACTGAAGCTTTCTTT. Protein product: CASSLRQGGTEAFF.

The sample holds many counts of this clonotype. CDR3 in amino acids: CASNYRDREGYTF. Written as DNA, the CDR3 is TGTGCCAGCAATTACCGGGACAGGGAAGGCTACACCTTC. J is TRBJ1-2 and V is TRBV12-3 or TRBV12-4; 9 bases align to TRBD1. Trimming at V came to 7 bases and at J to 8 bases, leaving 8 bases not matched to a gene. The CDR3 runs to 13 residues.

This clonotype was seen a few times. J is TRBJ2-1 and V is TRBV7-2; TRBD2 matches at 7 bases. CDR1 is SGHTA and CDR2 is FQGNSA in the germline V gene. V shed 1 base, J shed 2 bases, and the junction held 5 bases outside the gene matches. CDR3 length equals 16 residues. This CDR3 reads CASSLVAGATYNEQFF. The CDR3 coding sequence is TGTGCCAGCAGCTTAGTGGCGGGAGCCACCTACAATGAGCAGTTCTTC.

Ten or more counts support this clonotype. The chain links TRBV10-3 to TRBJ2-3; the D gene is possibly TRBD2 (5 bases). CDR1 is ENHRY and CDR2 is SYGVKD in the germline V gene. This CDR3 spans 15 amino acids. The V end was cut by 10 bases, the J end by 2 bases, with 19 bases between. The CDR3 DNA reads TGTGCCACTAAGGACTTGGACGAGTACACAGATACGCAGTATTTT. The encoded protein is CATKDLDEYTDTQYF.

The table lists this clonotype with many counts. The rearrangement uses TRBV6-2 or TRBV6-3 and TRBJ1-1; D may be TRBD1 (5 bases). CDR3 length equals 15 residues. Between the trimmed V and J ends, which lost 6 bases and 3 bases, there was a span of 17 bases. Germline CDR1 and CDR2: MNHEY and SVGEGT. CDR3 sequence: CASRGQGYQDTEAFF. The CDR3 nucleotides read TGTGCCAGCAGGGGTCAGGGTTATCAGGACACTGAAGCTTTCTTT.

The table lists this clonotype with many counts. The V gene is TRBV7-2, the J gene TRBJ1-1, with D possibly being TRBD1 (6 bases). The CDR3 totals 14 residues. The V end lost 3 bases, the J end lost 1 base, and 9 bases lay between the germline ends. Germline CDR1 reads SGHTA; CDR2 reads FQGNSA. The DNA of the CDR3 is TGTGCCAGCAGCTTCACAGGGAGGAACACTGAAGCTTTCTTT. Translated: CASSFTGRNTEAFF.

This clonotype was found many times. V gene TRBV7-8 combines with J gene TRBJ2-1, with a tentative D call TRBD2 (5 bases). V was clipped by 5 bases and J by 0 bases, with 11 bases between them. The CDR3 length is 15 residues. Germline lookup yields CDR1 SGHVS and CDR2 FQNEAQ. The CDR3 DNA reads TGTGCCAGCAGCCTCTTAGGGAGCTCCTACAATGAGCAGTTCTTC. Translating gives CASSLLGSSYNEQFF.

The chain recombines TRBV6-5 with TRBJ2-7, with D perhaps TRBD1 or TRBD2 (5 bases each). Trimming pared 2 bases from V and 5 bases from J, leaving 16 bases between. Germline CDR1 and CDR2: MNHEY and SVGAGI. This CDR3 comprises 15 residues. CDR3 DNA sequence: TGTGCCAGCAGTTACCGCGGGCAGGGTGGAAACGAGCAGTACTTC. It specifies CASSYRGQGGNEQYF.

This clonotype was counted at least ten times. The rearrangement joins TRBV20-1 to TRBJ2-5, with D perhaps given as TRBD1 or TRBD2 (5 bases each). With 5 bases removed from V and 1 base from J, the gap between germline ends came to 14 bases. This CDR3 spans 14 amino acids. CDR1 and CDR2 (germline): DFQATT, SNEGSKA (reference sequence). The chain's CDR3 is CSAPKSGRQETQYF. Written as DNA, the CDR3 is TGCAGTGCTCCAAAATCGGGGCGCCAAGAGACCCAGTACTTC.

This clonotype came up many times. This chain joins TRBV20-1 and TRBJ2-3, with D hard to call. The CDR3 has 14 residues. V gave up 3 bases and J gave up 2 bases, with 12 bases separating them. Looked up from germline, CDR1 is DFQATT and CDR2 is SNEGSKA (reference sequence). The CDR3 region has the DNA TGCAGTGCTAGGACCGACCGCTCCACAGATACGCAGTATTTT. Its protein product is CSARTDRSTDTQYF.

The rearrangement links TRBV5-1 to TRBJ2-5; TRBD1 aligns across 9 bases. CDR3 length: 15 amino acids. With V trimmed by 4 bases and J by 6 bases, 10 bases remained unmatched. CDR1 and CDR2 (germline): SGHRS, YFSETQ. The DNA for the CDR3 is TGCGCCAGCAGCCCGACAGGGGGAGGTGAGAAGACCCAGTACTTC. This translates into CASSPTGGGEKTQYF.

This clonotype was seen repeatedly, ten times or more. This rearrangement joins TRBV19 to TRBJ1-5; the D is unclear. Per the germline V gene, CDR1 is LNHDA and CDR2 is SQIVND (reference sequence). The CDR3 length is 15 residues. V was cut by 6 bases and J by 0 bases, with 12 bases left in between. The CDR3 spells CASRSGVYSNQPQHF. The CDR3 nucleotides are TGTGCCAGTAGGTCAGGAGTCTATAGCAATCAGCCCCAGCATTTT.

This clonotype was seen many times. J is TRBJ2-7 and V is TRBV10-3, with 8 bases fitting TRBD2. From germline, CDR1 is ENHRY and CDR2 SYGVKD. This CDR3 has 14 residues. V dropped 5 bases and J dropped 0; count of bases not matched to a gene: 3. The CDR3 DNA reads TGTGCCATCAGTTCCGGGACTAGCTCCTACGAGCAGTACTTC. Translated, it gives CAISSGTSSYEQYF.

At least ten counts were recorded for this clonotype. The chain is built from TRBV25-1 and TRBJ1-3; D is unclear. The CDR3 contains 16 residues. Trimming left V 5 bases short and J 0 bases short, with 14 bases between. Germline CDR1 is MGHDK and CDR2 is SYGVNS. CDR3 amino acids: CASSSSDGYSGNTIYF. The CDR3 coding sequence is TGTGCCAGCAGTAGTTCCGATGGATACTCTGGAAACACCATATATTTT.

This clonotype is classed as medium-sized. The chain links TRBV20-1 to TRBJ2-1; perhaps D is TRBD1 or TRBD2 (5 bases each). Per the germline V gene, CDR1 is DFQATT and CDR2 is SNEGSKA (reference sequence). Trimming cost V 3 bases and J 4 bases, with 25 bases left between them. This CDR3 comprises 18 residues. The CDR3: CSARKSQEGPALYNEQFF. As DNA, the CDR3 is TGCAGTGCTAGGAAGTCGCAAGAGGGACCAGCCCTTTACAATGAGCAGTTCTTC.

The sample holds many counts of this clonotype. The V gene is TRBV5-6, the J gene TRBJ1-2, with D hard to call. The CDR3 is 14 residues long. Per germline, CDR1 SGHDT and CDR2 YYEEEE. V was shortened by 1 base and J by 6 bases, with 13 bases between the two germline ends. CDR3 nucleotides: TGTGCCAGCAGCTTGTCGGCCGGGGTTCATGGCTACACCTTC. Its translation is CASSLSAGVHGYTF.

This clonotype was detected many times. V usage is TRBV7-2 and J usage is TRBJ1-3; TRBD1 matches at 8 bases. The length of the CDR3 is 16 residues. Germline assignment: CDR1 SGHTA and CDR2 FQGNSA. J gave up 3 bases and V 5 bases, and 9 bases lay outside the gene matches. The CDR3 spells CASSASRGLGGNTIYF. As DNA, the CDR3 is TGTGCCAGCAGCGCTTCCAGGGGGCTCGGTGGAAACACCATATATTTT.

This clonotype was recorded at least ten times. This rearrangement joins TRBV5-1 to TRBJ2-1, with unresolved D. This CDR3 comprises 13 residues. Germline lookup yields CDR1 SGHRS and CDR2 YFSETQ. V lost 4 bases to trimming and J lost 7 bases, with 12 bases between them. In DNA, the CDR3 is TGCGCCAGCAGCCGTTTACCGTCTAATGAGCAGTTCTTC. Translation gives CASSRLPSNEQFF.

This clonotype has at least ten counts. CDR3: CSARESGTEAFF. The CDR3 nucleotides are TGCAGTGCTAGAGAGTCGGGCACTGAAGCTTTCTTT. The chain links TRBV20-1 to TRBJ1-1; D gene uncertain. Trimming shortened V by 0 bases and J by 4 bases, and 6 bases separated the two germline ends. Germline-derived CDR1 and CDR2 are DFQATT and SNEGSKA (reference sequence). The CDR3 totals 12 residues.

The chain employs TRBV20-1 and TRBJ2-2; D remains ambiguous. Per germline, CDR1 DFQATT and CDR2 SNEGSKA (reference sequence). The CDR3 runs 13 residues. V was cut by 3 bases and J by 2 bases, with 7 bases left in between. The CDR3 sequence is CSARVSNTGELFF. Here the CDR3 DNA reads TGCAGTGCTAGGGTTTCCAACACCGGGGAGCTGTTTTTT.

The sample holds many counts of this clonotype. The J gene is TRBJ1-2, the V gene TRBV5-5, with D uncertain. The V end lost 0 bases, the J end lost 5 bases, and 11 bases lay between the germline ends. The CDR3 covers 14 residues. Per the germline V gene, CDR1 is SGHKS and CDR2 is YYEKEE (reference sequence). In nucleotides, the CDR3 is TGTGCCAGCAGCTTGGCAGACCTGGTATATGGCTACACCTTC. This translates into CASSLADLVYGYTF. The entire variable domain, with the rest obtained from reference TRBV5-5 and TRBJ1-2, is as follows: DAGVTQSPTHLIKTRGQQVTLRCSPISGHKSVSWYQQVLGQGPQFIFQYYEKEERGRGNFPDRFSARQFPNYSSELNVNALLLGDSALYLCASSLADLVYGYTFGSGTRLTVV.

V and J are TRBV30 and TRBJ2-2; D gene ambiguous. The CDR3 loop spans 14 amino acids. V was clipped by 0 bases and J by 4 bases, with 9 bases between them. CDR1 and CDR2 (germline): GTSNPN, SVGIG (reference sequence). CDR3 amino acids: CAWSVADFTGELFF. The CDR3 DNA is TGTGCCTGGAGTGTCGCAGATTTCACCGGGGAGCTGTTTTTT.

This clonotype was observed at least ten times. The CDR3 DNA reads TGTGCCTGGAGTGTACGGGGACTAGCGGAATACAATGAGCAGTTCTTC. As protein: CAWSVRGLAEYNEQFF. This chain connects TRBV30 to TRBJ2-1, with 11 bases that match TRBD2. Looked up from germline, CDR1 is GTSNPN and CDR2 is SVGIG (reference sequence). The J segment lost 4 bases and the V segment lost 0 bases, leaving 5 bases of the junction unmatched. The CDR3 covers 16 residues.